Listed below are T cell receptor beta chains from one sample, sequenced in a study of blood T cells in healthy people across ages. TCRdb fed the 5' RACE reads into MiXCR, producing one record per CDR3 protein. The table includes 750,000 to 950,000 distinct CDR3 sequences, around half detected once. Sequenced: blood. These receptors were collected from a man aged 80 or over in good health. Each CDR3 is given with its conserved first and last residue. The order of the fields is D gene, clone size, V gene, J gene, CDR3 DNA, CDR3 protein. D genes are given only for firm matches. Clone size is given for some rows only: seen once, a few or many times, or a class if the clone is expanded.

d_gene: .; abundance: few; v_gene: TRBV20-1; j_gene: TRBJ1-6; CDR3nt: TGCAGTGCCAAACGGGTGGATGCCATCCAGGGTTCTTCACCCCTCCACTTT; CDR3aa: CSAKRVDAIQGSSPLHF
d_gene: TRBD2; abundance: many; v_gene: TRBV5-1; j_gene: TRBJ2-7; CDR3nt: TGCGCCAGCAGCCCCGGGACTAGCGGACCCTACGAGCAGTACTTC; CDR3aa: CASSPGTSGPYEQYF
d_gene: TRBD2; abundance: few; v_gene: TRBV11-2; j_gene: TRBJ2-3; CDR3nt: TGTGCCAGCAGCTTAGGGGGCGGGAAAATAGCGGGAGATCACAGATACGCGTATTTT; CDR3aa: CASSLGGGKIAGDHRYAYF
d_gene: .; abundance: .; v_gene: TRBV20-1; j_gene: TRBJ2-3; CDR3nt: TGCAGTGCTAGTAGCGCCCGAGGTAGGGTAGTGGATACGCAGTATTTT; CDR3aa: CSASSARGRVVDTQYF
d_gene: .; abundance: many; v_gene: TRBV5-1; j_gene: TRBJ2-3; CDR3nt: TGCGCCAGCAGCTTGGAACGTGTCGGCACAGATACGCAGTATTTT; CDR3aa: CASSLERVGTDTQYF
d_gene: TRBD1; abundance: few; v_gene: TRBV12-3/TRBV12-4; j_gene: TRBJ2-5; CDR3nt: TGTGCCAGCAACAGACGGACAGGGGGAGAGACCCAGTACTTC; CDR3aa: CASNRRTGGETQYF
d_gene: TRBD2; abundance: .; v_gene: TRBV5-1; j_gene: TRBJ2-1; CDR3nt: TGCGCCAGCAGCTTCAGGACTAGCGGGAGTTACAATGAGCAGTTCTTC; CDR3aa: CASSFRTSGSYNEQFF
d_gene: .; abundance: .; v_gene: TRBV5-6; j_gene: TRBJ2-7; CDR3nt: TGTGCCAGCAGCTTAAGTCTTGGGGAAACCCAGGGACCCCAGTACTTC; CDR3aa: CASSLSLGETQGPQYF
d_gene: .; abundance: few; v_gene: TRBV4-1; j_gene: TRBJ2-7; CDR3nt: TGCGCCAGCAGCCCGTTCCCGGAGGGCGAGCAGTACTTC; CDR3aa: CASSPFPEGEQYF
d_gene: TRBD1; abundance: few; v_gene: TRBV29-1; j_gene: TRBJ2-1; CDR3nt: TGCAGCGTCTGTATGACAGGGTACAATGAGCAGTTCTTC; CDR3aa: CSVCMTGYNEQFF
d_gene: .; abundance: .; v_gene: TRBV5-1; j_gene: TRBJ1-5; CDR3nt: TGCGCCAGCAGCTTGCGCCAAGAGACCCAGCATTTT; CDR3aa: CASSLRQETQHF
d_gene: .; abundance: .; v_gene: TRBV28; j_gene: TRBJ1-3; CDR3nt: TGTGCCAGCAGCAGAACAGGGATTTGGAGAAACACCATATATTTT; CDR3aa: CASSRTGIWRNTIYF
d_gene: TRBD1; abundance: .; v_gene: TRBV4-1; j_gene: TRBJ2-7; CDR3nt: TGCGCCAGCAGCCGGGACAGGGTCTACGAGCAGTACTTC; CDR3aa: CASSRDRVYEQYF
d_gene: .; abundance: .; v_gene: TRBV7-8; j_gene: TRBJ1-2; CDR3nt: TGTGCCAGCAGCTTAGGTTTCCGGGGCTCCGACTATGGCTACACCTTC; CDR3aa: CASSLGFRGSDYGYTF
d_gene: TRBD1; abundance: .; v_gene: TRBV2; j_gene: TRBJ2-2; CDR3nt: TGTGCCAGCAGGGGGGGACAGGAGATTTTCGGGGAGCTGTTTTTT; CDR3aa: CASRGGQEIFGELFF
d_gene: .; abundance: .; v_gene: TRBV6-6; j_gene: TRBJ2-5; CDR3nt: TGTGCCAGCAGCGAACAGGGAATTAGGGAGACCCAGTACTTC; CDR3aa: CASSEQGIRETQYF
d_gene: TRBD2; abundance: .; v_gene: TRBV13; j_gene: TRBJ2-3; CDR3nt: TGTGCCAGCAGCACCCTAGCGGGAGAAGATACGCAGTATTTT; CDR3aa: CASSTLAGEDTQYF
d_gene: .; abundance: few; v_gene: TRBV4-1; j_gene: TRBJ2-3; CDR3nt: TGCGCCAGCAGCCAACCCGGGAGTGGTCACAGATACGCGTATTTT; CDR3aa: CASSQPGSGHRYAYF
d_gene: TRBD1; abundance: .; v_gene: TRBV20-1; j_gene: TRBJ2-3; CDR3nt: TGCAGTGCTAGACCCCGGGACAGGGTTGGGGTCGGCACAGATACGCAGTATTTT; CDR3aa: CSARPRDRVGVGTDTQYF
d_gene: .; abundance: few; v_gene: TRBV7-2; j_gene: TRBJ1-1; CDR3nt: TGTGCCAGCAGCCGACGTCTTGGGCTTCCCTCGGGTTTCTTT; CDR3aa: CASSRRLGLPSGFF
d_gene: .; abundance: .; v_gene: TRBV7-3; j_gene: TRBJ1-1; CDR3nt: TGTGCCAGCAGCTTACACCCAGGCAATAACTTTATGAACACTGAAGCTTTCTTT; CDR3aa: CASSLHPGNNFMNTEAFF
d_gene: .; abundance: few; v_gene: TRBV15; j_gene: TRBJ1-4; CDR3nt: TGTGCCACCAGCAGACAGACAGAAGAAAAACTGTTTTTT; CDR3aa: CATSRQTEEKLFF
d_gene: .; abundance: .; v_gene: TRBV20-1; j_gene: TRBJ2-5; CDR3nt: TGCAGTGCTAGAGATGCCCCAGGGATTGTCCAAGAGACCCAGTACTTC; CDR3aa: CSARDAPGIVQETQYF
d_gene: TRBD1; abundance: .; v_gene: TRBV29-1; j_gene: TRBJ2-1; CDR3nt: TGCAGCGTCAAGACAGGGTATCGCTACAATGAGCAGTTCTTC; CDR3aa: CSVKTGYRYNEQFF
d_gene: .; abundance: .; v_gene: TRBV28; j_gene: TRBJ2-1; CDR3nt: TGTGCCGGCAGCACTCCCGGACAGTCCCCTCGGAATGAGCAGTTCTTC; CDR3aa: CAGSTPGQSPRNEQFF
d_gene: TRBD1; abundance: .; v_gene: TRBV3-1; j_gene: TRBJ1-4; CDR3nt: TGTGCCAGCAGCCAAGAGCGGGACAGGGGTATCGAAAAACTGTTTTTT; CDR3aa: CASSQERDRGIEKLFF
d_gene: TRBD2; abundance: .; v_gene: TRBV7-2; j_gene: TRBJ2-1; CDR3nt: TGTGCCAGCAGCATAGCCGGGACTAGCGATGAGCAGTTCTTC; CDR3aa: CASSIAGTSDEQFF
d_gene: TRBD1; abundance: .; v_gene: TRBV2; j_gene: TRBJ1-1; CDR3nt: TGTGCCAGCAACTCAGGGGGCTTCACTGAAGCTTTCTTT; CDR3aa: CASNSGGFTEAFF
d_gene: .; abundance: few; v_gene: TRBV20-1; j_gene: TRBJ2-7; CDR3nt: TGCAGTGCTCCCGAGGTGCGCGGGACCTACGAGCAGTACTTC; CDR3aa: CSAPEVRGTYEQYF
d_gene: .; abundance: .; v_gene: TRBV10-3; j_gene: TRBJ1-1; CDR3nt: TGTGCCATCAGGGCCCTTTCTCTTAACACTGAAGCTTTCTTT; CDR3aa: CAIRALSLNTEAFF
d_gene: .; abundance: .; v_gene: TRBV29-1; j_gene: TRBJ2-3; CDR3nt: TGCAGCGTTGACCGCGGGATCAGCACAGATACGCAGTATTTT; CDR3aa: CSVDRGISTDTQYF
d_gene: .; abundance: few; v_gene: TRBV20-1; j_gene: TRBJ2-7; CDR3nt: TGCAGTGCTAGAGCCGCCCACGAGCTTCCCTCCTACGAGCAGTACTTC; CDR3aa: CSARAAHELPSYEQYF
d_gene: TRBD2; abundance: once; v_gene: TRBV5-6; j_gene: TRBJ2-1; CDR3nt: TGTGCCAGCAGCTTGAGGACTAGCGGGAGTAGAAACAATGAGCAGTTCTTC; CDR3aa: CASSLRTSGSRNNEQFF
d_gene: TRBD2; abundance: .; v_gene: TRBV4-1; j_gene: TRBJ2-3; CDR3nt: TGCGCCAGCCGTCCGGGACTAGATTACAGATACGCGTATTTT; CDR3aa: CASRPGLDYRYAYF
d_gene: TRBD1; abundance: .; v_gene: TRBV5-1; j_gene: TRBJ1-4; CDR3nt: TGCGCCAGCAGCTTAACCGGGACAGGGATGAATGAAAAACTGTTTTTT; CDR3aa: CASSLTGTGMNEKLFF
d_gene: .; abundance: .; v_gene: TRBV2; j_gene: TRBJ2-7; CDR3nt: TGTGCCAGCAGGGAAGCTGGCGCTTCCCAGTACTTC; CDR3aa: CASREAGASQYF
d_gene: .; abundance: few; v_gene: TRBV20-1; j_gene: TRBJ2-3; CDR3nt: TGCAGTGCCAATAAAGGACTAGCAGGGGGTGGGGATACGCAGTATTTT; CDR3aa: CSANKGLAGGGDTQYF
d_gene: TRBD2; abundance: .; v_gene: TRBV12-3/TRBV12-4; j_gene: TRBJ2-5; CDR3nt: TGTGCCAGCAGTTGGGGACTAGCGGGAGGGAATGAGCAGTACTTC; CDR3aa: CASSWGLAGGNEQYF
d_gene: .; abundance: .; v_gene: TRBV20-1; j_gene: TRBJ2-1; CDR3nt: TGCAGTGCTCACCCCAGCGGCTTAAGCTCCTACAATGAGCAGTTCTTC; CDR3aa: CSAHPSGLSSYNEQFF
d_gene: TRBD1; abundance: .; v_gene: TRBV7-2; j_gene: TRBJ2-1; CDR3nt: TGTGCCAGCAGCGTGACAGGGACCCTCTACAATGAGCAGTTCTTC; CDR3aa: CASSVTGTLYNEQFF
d_gene: .; abundance: .; v_gene: TRBV2; j_gene: TRBJ2-5; CDR3nt: TGTGCCAGCAGTGAGGTCAGGGGGGGTCTCCAGGAGACCCAGTACTTC; CDR3aa: CASSEVRGGLQETQYF
d_gene: .; abundance: few; v_gene: TRBV7-2; j_gene: TRBJ1-2; CDR3nt: TGTGCCAGCAGTGGGGGGGGGAGCTATGGCTACACCTTC; CDR3aa: CASSGGGSYGYTF
d_gene: TRBD2; abundance: .; v_gene: TRBV7-3; j_gene: TRBJ2-7; CDR3nt: TGTGCCAGCAGCCCAAGACTAGCGGGAGCCCACGAGCAGTACTTC; CDR3aa: CASSPRLAGAHEQYF
d_gene: TRBD2; abundance: .; v_gene: TRBV2; j_gene: TRBJ2-5; CDR3nt: TGTGCCAGCGTTACCCTACTAGCGGGAGCTCAGGAGACCCAGTACTTC; CDR3aa: CASVTLLAGAQETQYF
d_gene: .; abundance: .; v_gene: TRBV27; j_gene: TRBJ2-3; CDR3nt: TGTGCCAGCAGTTTAATAGGTCGGAGATACGCGTATTTT; CDR3aa: CASSLIGRRYAYF
d_gene: .; abundance: .; v_gene: TRBV6-6; j_gene: TRBJ1-6; CDR3nt: TGTGCCAGCAGCCCGACCGGAGGGTCGAATTCACCCCTCCACTTT; CDR3aa: CASSPTGGSNSPLHF
d_gene: TRBD1; abundance: .; v_gene: TRBV7-9; j_gene: TRBJ2-5; CDR3nt: TGTGCCAGCGCTATAGGGGGCAGACAAGAGACCCAGTACTTC; CDR3aa: CASAIGGRQETQYF